This is a list of T cell receptor beta chains from one sample in a study of control samples from healthy donors and cancer patients. Some clones are missing from TCRdb's copy, which holds only in-frame ones; the method was immunoSEQ multiplex PCR. Of about 31,000 clones listed, roughly 94% are singletons. Source material: blood. These receptors originate from a man between 60 and 70 years old in good health. Each CDR3 is given with its conserved first and last residue. The D gene is left open where the match is weak. The listing skips clone size in some rows; elsewhere it reads once, few, many or a size class.

d_gene	v_gene	abundance	j_gene	CDR3nt	CDR3aa
-	TRBV12-3/TRBV12-4	-	TRBJ2-1	TGTGCCAGCAGTTTTAGTCTCCATGAGCAGTTCTTC	CASSFSLHEQFF
TRBD1	TRBV7-2	-	TRBJ2-2	TGTGCCAGCAGCTTGGGACAGTACACCGGGGAGCTGTTTTTT	CASSLGQYTGELFF
TRBD2	TRBV7-8	-	TRBJ2-7	TGTGCCAGCAGCCCAGGCAGATTGGGACTAGCGGGGGCCGATTCCTACGAGCAGTACTTC	CASSPGRLGLAGADSYEQYF
TRBD1	TRBV5-1	-	TRBJ1-2	TGCGCCAGCGCGACAGGGGGCCGTGGCTACACCTTC	CASATGGRGYTF
-	TRBV5-8	-	TRBJ2-7	TGTGCCAGCAGCACCGCGGGGGCCTCGTTTTTCTACGAGCAGTACTTC	CASSTAGASFFYEQYF
TRBD1	TRBV28	once	TRBJ1-5	TGTGCCAGCAGTCCCGGACAGGGGGCTGGTCAGCCCCAGCATTTT	CASSPGQGAGQPQHF
TRBD1	TRBV6-5	-	TRBJ1-4	TGTGCCACCCGGACAGGACTTAATGAAAAACTGTTTTTT	CATRTGLNEKLFF
TRBD1	TRBV18	-	TRBJ1-2	TGTGCCAGCTCACCGGACAGGGGGCATGGCTACACCTTC	CASSPDRGHGYTF
-	TRBV18	-	TRBJ2-5	TGTGCCAGCTCACCAGGAGGGGGAGAGACCCAGTACTTC	CASSPGGGETQYF
-	TRBV18	-	TRBJ1-1	TGTGCCAGCTCCCGAGGACGGACCTCGAACACTGAAGCTTTCTTT	CASSRGRTSNTEAFF
-	TRBV7-2	-	TRBJ2-7	TGTGCCAGCAGCTTAACGACAAGGTATTTATACTTC	CASSLTTRYLYF
-	TRBV2	-	TRBJ1-6	TGTGCCAGCAGGTGGACAGCATCTTATTCACCCCTCCACTTT	CASRWTASYSPLHF
TRBD1	TRBV15	-	TRBJ2-3	TGTGCCACCAGCGCTAGACGACAGGGAGCTAGCACAGATACGCAGTATTTT	CATSARRQGASTDTQYF
-	TRBV6-2/TRBV6-3	-	TRBJ1-4	TGTGCCAGCAGTTACGGGGCTCCGGGACACCGAAATGAAAAACTGTTTTTT	CASSYGAPGHRNEKLFF
TRBD1	TRBV5-1	-	TRBJ1-1	TGCGCCAGCAGCGCGAAGACAGGGGGCGCGGTGAACACTGAAGCTTTCTTT	CASSAKTGGAVNTEAFF
-	TRBV5-1	-	TRBJ1-2	TGCGCCAGCAGCCCCGTACAGGGATCAAGGTACGGCTATGGCTACACCTTC	CASSPVQGSRYGYGYTF
-	TRBV7-8	-	TRBJ2-7	TGTGCCAGCAGCAGAATAGCGAATGAGCAGTACTTC	CASSRIANEQYF
-	TRBV4-1	few	TRBJ1-5	TGCGCCAGCAGCCTCCACAGTGGTCAGCCCCAGCATTTT	CASSLHSGQPQHF
-	TRBV7-9	-	TRBJ1-4	TGTGCCAGCAGTTTTTCGACAGACCCTAATGAAAAACTGTTTTTT	CASSFSTDPNEKLFF
-	TRBV12-3/TRBV12-4	-	TRBJ1-2	TGTGCCAGCAGTTTGGCAGGGTATGGCTACACCTTC	CASSLAGYGYTF
TRBD2	TRBV10-2	once	TRBJ2-2	TGCGCCAGCATCGGACTAGCGGGGGAAGTCACCGGGGAGCTGTTTTTT	CASIGLAGEVTGELFF
TRBD1	TRBV19	-	TRBJ2-5	TGTGCCAGCACCACAGGGGCTCGAGAGACCCAGTACTTC	CASTTGARETQYF
TRBD1	TRBV23-1	-	TRBJ2-3	TGCGCCGGGATCCCGGGACAGGGGAGTACAGATACGCAGTATTTT	CAGIPGQGSTDTQYF
-	TRBV6-1	-	TRBJ1-1	TGTGCCAGCAGTGAAGCCCACTGGAGGACGAACACTGAAGCTTTCTTT	CASSEAHWRTNTEAFF
-	TRBV7-9	-	TRBJ2-2	TGTGCCAGCACCCATCCGGTGAACACCGGGGAGCTGTTTTTT	CASTHPVNTGELFF
-	TRBV19	-	TRBJ2-2	TGTGCCAGTAGCAAACTGGGGGGCGCGAACACCGGGGAGCTGTTTTTT	CASSKLGGANTGELFF
-	TRBV7-7	-	TRBJ2-5	TGTGCCAGCAGCTTAGTGTCCCAAGAGACCCAGTACTTC	CASSLVSQETQYF
TRBD2	TRBV19	-	TRBJ2-6	TGTGCCGCGGGAGGGCTAGATGGGGCCAACGTCCTGACTTTC	CAAGGLDGANVLTF
TRBD2	TRBV19	-	TRBJ2-5	TGTGCCAGTAGTATATTCCCAGCGGGGGGGCCGGGGCAAGAGACCCAGTACTTC	CASSIFPAGGPGQETQYF
-	TRBV6-2/TRBV6-3	-	TRBJ2-1	TGTGCCAGCAGTTACTCGCGCGGGGTGCACAATGAGCAGTTCTTC	CASSYSRGVHNEQFF
-	TRBV4-3	-	TRBJ2-2	TGCGCCAGCAGCCCCTACCCGGGGGCGGGGACCGGGGAGCTGTTTTTT	CASSPYPGAGTGELFF
-	TRBV7-9	once	TRBJ1-6	TGTGCCAGCAGCTTAGAAGGGGCCCTCAATTCACCCCTCCACTTT	CASSLEGALNSPLHF
-	TRBV9	-	TRBJ2-1	TGTGCCAGCAGCGTCAGACCCATAGCGGAGCAAGTCTACAATGAGCAGTTCTTC	CASSVRPIAEQVYNEQFF
-	TRBV27	-	TRBJ1-1	TGTGCCAGCAGCCGAGGGGGGATGAACACTGAAGCTTTCTTT	CASSRGGMNTEAFF
TRBD1	TRBV6-5	-	TRBJ2-7	TGTGCCAGCAGAACGGCAGGGGGCCGTCTGGAGCAGTACTTC	CASRTAGGRLEQYF
-	TRBV2	-	TRBJ1-6	TGTGCCAGCAGTGCAACAGGGAGTTCACCCCTCCACTTT	CASSATGSSPLHF
TRBD1	TRBV19	once	TRBJ1-2	TGTGCCAGTAGTACTGCGGACAGGGGCTTGGGGTATGGCTACACCTTC	CASSTADRGLGYGYTF
-	TRBV27	-	TRBJ1-4	TGTGCCAGCAGTTGGGATGGAAAACTGTTTTTT	CASSWDGKLFF
-	TRBV3-1/TRBV3-2	-	TRBJ1-1	TGTGCCAGCAGCCCCACAGTCCCGGGGGAAGCTTTCTTT	CASSPTVPGEAFF
-	TRBV2	-	TRBJ1-5	TGTGCCAGCAGTGAGGAGCACCATAGCAATCAGCCCCAGCATTTT	CASSEEHHSNQPQHF
TRBD1	TRBV9	once	TRBJ1-2	TGTGCCAGCAGCGTCAGACAGGGAGCGGATGGCTACACCTTC	CASSVRQGADGYTF